The entry below describes one T cell receptor (beta chain). Authors' analysis steps: The authors estimated nucleated cell counts from reference gene primer amplification. The method was immunoSEQ multiplex PCR; TCRdb's version includes in-frame clones alone and lacks a portion of them. The V and J calls and clone size come from that table; D and trimming were worked out from the DNA. The sample shows 150,000 to 200,000 clones, more than 75% of them seen only once. This record comes from a study of blood T cell repertoires in COVID-19. About the research overall: The United States, Italy and Spain provided the acute and convalescent COVID-19 samples. In each case, the material was cDNA or gDNA derived from T cells, B-cell-depleted T cells, or PBMCs.

This CDR3 contains 13 residues. Germline V gene lookup returns CDR1 MNHEY and CDR2 SVGAGI. V lost 7 bases and J 7 bases, leaving 13 bases between the germline ends. This chain joins TRBV6-5 and TRBJ1-4; D is ambiguous. The material sequenced was peripheral blood. The clonotype comes from a man aged 35-49 years with active or convalescent COVID-19. The chain's CDR3 is CASTPGTSEKLFF. The CDR3 bases are TGTGCCAGCACCCCGGGTACGAGTGAAAAACTGTTTTTT.